This T cell receptor (beta chain) is from a study of blood T cell repertoires in COVID-19. Study-level background: COVID-19 samples, acute and convalescent, were from the United States, Italy and Spain. In each case, the material was cDNA or gDNA derived from T cells, B-cell-depleted T cells, or PBMCs.

Germline trimming cut 10 bases from V and 7 bases from J; bases unmatched to any gene: 7. The CDR3 runs 13 residues. Germline CDR1 and CDR2: MNHEY and SVGAGI. Study processing details: For nucleated cells, counts were estimated from reference gene primer amplification. Measured with immunoSEQ multiplex PCR; TCRdb has only the in-frame clones, and not every one. Clonal size and the V and J genes are those of that table, whereas D and trimming came from the DNA. Among under 250,000 clones listed, around 81% were seen once. The sequenced material came from peripheral blood. The chain employs TRBV6-5 and TRBJ2-5; the match to TRBD1 covers 12 bases. This TCR was sampled from a woman aged 25 to 45 who had recovered from COVID-19. For the CDR3, the DNA is TGTGCCATATGGGACAGGGGGCTTGGGACCCAGTACTTC. Amino acids: CAIWDRGLGTQYF.